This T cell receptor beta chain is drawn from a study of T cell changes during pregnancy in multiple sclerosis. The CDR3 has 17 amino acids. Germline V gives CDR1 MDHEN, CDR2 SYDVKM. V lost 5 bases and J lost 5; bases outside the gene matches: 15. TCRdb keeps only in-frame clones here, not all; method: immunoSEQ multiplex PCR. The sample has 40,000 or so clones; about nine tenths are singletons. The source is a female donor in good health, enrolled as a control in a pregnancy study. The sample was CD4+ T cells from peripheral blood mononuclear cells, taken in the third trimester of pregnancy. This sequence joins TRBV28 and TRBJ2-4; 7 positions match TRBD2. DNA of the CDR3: TGTGCCAGCAGTCCCCCCCAGCGGGGCCCGAGGGAAAACATTCAGTACTTC. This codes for CASSPPQRGPRENIQYF.